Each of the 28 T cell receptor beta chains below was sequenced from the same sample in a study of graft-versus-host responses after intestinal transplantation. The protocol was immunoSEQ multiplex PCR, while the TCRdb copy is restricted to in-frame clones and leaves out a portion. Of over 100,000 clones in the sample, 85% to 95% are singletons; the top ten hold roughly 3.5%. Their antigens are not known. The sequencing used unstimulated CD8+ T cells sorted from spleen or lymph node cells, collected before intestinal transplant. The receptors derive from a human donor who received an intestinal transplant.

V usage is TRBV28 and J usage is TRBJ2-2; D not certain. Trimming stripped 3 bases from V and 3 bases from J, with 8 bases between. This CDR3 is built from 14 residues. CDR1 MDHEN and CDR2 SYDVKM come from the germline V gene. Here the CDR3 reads CASSLKPYTGELFF. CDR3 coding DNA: TGTGCCAGCAGTTTGAAGCCTTACACCGGGGAGCTGTTTTTT. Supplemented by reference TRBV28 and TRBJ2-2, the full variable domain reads DVKVTQSSRYLVKRTGEKVFLECVQDMDHENMFWYRQDPGLGLRLIYFSYDVKMKEKGDIPEGYSVSREKKERFSLILESASTNQTSMYLCASSLKPYTGELFFGEGSRLTVL.

The CDR3 is CASSVVGRTEAFF. CDR3 coding DNA: TGTGCCAGCAGCGTAGTCGGGAGGACTGAAGCTTTCTTT. V gene TRBV9 combines with J gene TRBJ1-1; D is uncertain. Per the germline V gene, CDR1 is SGDLS and CDR2 is YYNGEE. This CDR3 comprises 13 residues. V lost 0 bases to trimming and J lost 5 bases, with 8 bases between them. Full variable domain (remainder filled in from reference TRBV9 and TRBJ1-1): DSGVTQTPKHLITATGQRVTLRCSPRSGDLSVYWYQQSLDQGLQFLIQYYNGEERAKGNILERFSAQQFPDLHSELNLSSLELGDSALYFCASSVVGRTEAFFGQGTRLTVV.

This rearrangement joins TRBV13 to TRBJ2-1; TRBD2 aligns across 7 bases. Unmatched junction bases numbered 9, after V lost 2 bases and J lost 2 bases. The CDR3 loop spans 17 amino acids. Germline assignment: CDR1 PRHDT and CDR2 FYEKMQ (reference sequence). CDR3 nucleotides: TGTGCCAGCAGCTTACCGCTGACGGGAGGCGCCTACAATGAGCAGTTCTTC. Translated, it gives CASSLPLTGGAYNEQFF.

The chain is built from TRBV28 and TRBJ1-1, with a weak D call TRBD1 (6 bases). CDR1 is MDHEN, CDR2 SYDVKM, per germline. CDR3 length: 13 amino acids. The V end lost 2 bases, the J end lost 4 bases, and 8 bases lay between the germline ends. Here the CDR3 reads CASSLTGSTEAFF. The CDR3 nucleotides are TGTGCCAGCAGTTTAACAGGGTCCACTGAAGCTTTCTTT. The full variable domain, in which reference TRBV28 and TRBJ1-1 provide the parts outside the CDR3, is DVKVTQSSRYLVKRTGEKVFLECVQDMDHENMFWYRQDPGLGLRLIYFSYDVKMKEKGDIPEGYSVSREKKERFSLILESASTNQTSMYLCASSLTGSTEAFFGQGTRLTVV.

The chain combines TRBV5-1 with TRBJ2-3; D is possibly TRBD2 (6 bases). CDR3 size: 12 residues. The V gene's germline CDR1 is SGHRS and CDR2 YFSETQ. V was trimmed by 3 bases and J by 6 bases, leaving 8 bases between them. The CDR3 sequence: CASSWGVDTQYF. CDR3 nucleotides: TGCGCCAGCAGCTGGGGGGTGGATACGCAGTATTTT.

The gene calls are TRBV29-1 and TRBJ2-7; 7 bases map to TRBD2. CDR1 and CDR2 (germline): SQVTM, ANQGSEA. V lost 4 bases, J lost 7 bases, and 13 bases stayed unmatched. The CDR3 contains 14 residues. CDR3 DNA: TGCAGCGTTGCGGGGGACTATTCCGTTGAAGAGCAGTACTTC. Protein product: CSVAGDYSVEEQYF.

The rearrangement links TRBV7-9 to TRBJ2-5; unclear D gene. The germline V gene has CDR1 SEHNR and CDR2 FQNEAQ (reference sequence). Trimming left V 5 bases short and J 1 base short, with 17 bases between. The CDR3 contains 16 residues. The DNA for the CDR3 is TGTGCCAGCAGCCTACCTATTGCGGTAGGCCAAGAGACCCAGTACTTC. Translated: CASSLPIAVGQETQYF.

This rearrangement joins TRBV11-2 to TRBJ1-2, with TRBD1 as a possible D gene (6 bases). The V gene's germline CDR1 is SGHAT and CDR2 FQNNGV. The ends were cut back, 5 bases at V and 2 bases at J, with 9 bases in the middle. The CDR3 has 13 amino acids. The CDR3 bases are TGTGCCAGCAGCCCACAGGGCAACTATGGCTACACCTTC. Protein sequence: CASSPQGNYGYTF.

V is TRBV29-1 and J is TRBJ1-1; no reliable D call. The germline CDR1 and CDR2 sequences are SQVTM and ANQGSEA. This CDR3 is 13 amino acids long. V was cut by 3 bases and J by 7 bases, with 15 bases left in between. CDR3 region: CSVDVSAGNEAFF. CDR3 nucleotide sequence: TGCAGCGTTGATGTTTCTGCCGGGAATGAAGCTTTCTTT.

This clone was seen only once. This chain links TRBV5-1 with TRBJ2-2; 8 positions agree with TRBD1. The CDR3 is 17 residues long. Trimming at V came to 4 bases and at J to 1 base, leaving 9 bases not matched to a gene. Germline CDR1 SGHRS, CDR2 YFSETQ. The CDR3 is CASSVSQGAVNTGELFF. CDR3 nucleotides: TGCGCCAGCAGCGTATCGCAGGGGGCTGTGAACACCGGGGAGCTGTTTTTT. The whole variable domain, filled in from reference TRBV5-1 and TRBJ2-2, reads KAGVTQTPRYLIKTRGQQVTLSCSPISGHRSVSWYQQTPGQGLQFLFEYFSETQRNKGNFPGRFSGRQFSNSRSEMNVSTLELGDSALYLCASSVSQGAVNTGELFFGEGSRLTVL.

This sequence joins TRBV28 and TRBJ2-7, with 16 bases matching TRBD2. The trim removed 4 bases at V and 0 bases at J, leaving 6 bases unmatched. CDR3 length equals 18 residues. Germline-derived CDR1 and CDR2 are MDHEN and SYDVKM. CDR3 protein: CASSSGLAGGPVSYEQYF. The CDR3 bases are TGTGCCAGCAGTTCGGGACTAGCGGGAGGGCCAGTCTCCTACGAGCAGTACTTC.

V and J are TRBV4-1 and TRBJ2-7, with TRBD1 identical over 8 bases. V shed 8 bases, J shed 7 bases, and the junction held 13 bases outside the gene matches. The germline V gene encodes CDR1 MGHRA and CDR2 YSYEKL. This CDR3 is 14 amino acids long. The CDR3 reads CASGPGTGPREQYF. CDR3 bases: TGCGCCAGCGGCCCGGGGACAGGTCCTCGAGAGCAGTACTTC.

The CDR3 protein is CATSRPAGTPGPYNEQFF. In nucleotides, the CDR3 is TGTGCCACCAGCAGGCCGGCCGGGACCCCGGGCCCCTACAATGAGCAGTTCTTC. The rearrangement links TRBV15 to TRBJ2-1; the D gene could be TRBD1 or TRBD2 (5 bases each). From germline, CDR1 is LNHNV and CDR2 YYDKDF (reference sequence). CDR3 size: 18 residues. The V end lost 3 bases, the J end lost 2 bases, and 20 bases lay between the germline ends.

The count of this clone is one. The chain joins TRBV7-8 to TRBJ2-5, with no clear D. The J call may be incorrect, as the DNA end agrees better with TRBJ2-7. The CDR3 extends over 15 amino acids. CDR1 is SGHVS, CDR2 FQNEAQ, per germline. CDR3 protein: CASSLAFQRAYEQYF. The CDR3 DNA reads TGTGCCAGCAGCTTAGCTTTTCAGCGAGCCTACGAGCAGTACTTC.

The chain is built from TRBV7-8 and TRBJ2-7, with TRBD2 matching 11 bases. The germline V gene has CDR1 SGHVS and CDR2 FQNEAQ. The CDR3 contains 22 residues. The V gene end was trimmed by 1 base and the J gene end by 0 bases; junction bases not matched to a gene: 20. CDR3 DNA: TGTGCCAGCAGCTTAGTCCGGGACAGGAGTCTTAGCGGGAGGGTCGACTCCTACGAGCAGTACTTC. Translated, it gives CASSLVRDRSLSGRVDSYEQYF.

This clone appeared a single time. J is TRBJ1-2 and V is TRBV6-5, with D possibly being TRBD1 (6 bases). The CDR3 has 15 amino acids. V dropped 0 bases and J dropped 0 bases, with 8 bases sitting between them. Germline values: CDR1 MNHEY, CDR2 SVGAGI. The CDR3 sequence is CASSYSRGSNYGYTF. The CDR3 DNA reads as TGTGCCAGCAGTTACTCGAGGGGGTCTAACTATGGCTACACCTTC.

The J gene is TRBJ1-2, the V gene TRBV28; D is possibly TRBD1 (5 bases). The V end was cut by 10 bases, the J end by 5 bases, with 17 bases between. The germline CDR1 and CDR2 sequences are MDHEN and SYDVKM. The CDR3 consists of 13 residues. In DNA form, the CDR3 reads TGTGCCACCTCCGGGACCCTCCTATATGGCTACACCTTC. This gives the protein CATSGTLLYGYTF.

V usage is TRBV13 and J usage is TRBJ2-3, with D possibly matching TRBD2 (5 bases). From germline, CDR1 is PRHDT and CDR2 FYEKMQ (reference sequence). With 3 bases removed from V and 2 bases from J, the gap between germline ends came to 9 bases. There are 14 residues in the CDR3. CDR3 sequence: CASSFGLATDTQYF. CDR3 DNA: TGTGCCAGCAGCTTCGGACTCGCCACAGATACGCAGTATTTT.

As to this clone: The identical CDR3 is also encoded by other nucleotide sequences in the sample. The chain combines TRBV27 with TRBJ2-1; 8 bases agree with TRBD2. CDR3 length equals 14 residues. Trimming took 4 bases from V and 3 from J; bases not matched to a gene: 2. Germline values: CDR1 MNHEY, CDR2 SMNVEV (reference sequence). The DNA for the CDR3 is TGTGCCAGCAGTTCCGGGGGGGTCTACAATGAGCAGTTCTTC. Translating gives CASSSGGVYNEQFF.

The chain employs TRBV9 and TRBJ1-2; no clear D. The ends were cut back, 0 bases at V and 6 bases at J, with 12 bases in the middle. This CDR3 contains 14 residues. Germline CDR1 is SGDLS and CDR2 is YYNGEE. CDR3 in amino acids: CASSVGSDGDGYTF. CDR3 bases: TGTGCCAGCAGCGTAGGTTCCGATGGGGATGGCTACACCTTC. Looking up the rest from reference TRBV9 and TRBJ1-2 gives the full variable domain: DSGVTQTPKHLITATGQRVTLRCSPRSGDLSVYWYQQSLDQGLQFLIQYYNGEERAKGNILERFSAQQFPDLHSELNLSSLELGDSALYFCASSVGSDGDGYTFGSGTRLTVV.

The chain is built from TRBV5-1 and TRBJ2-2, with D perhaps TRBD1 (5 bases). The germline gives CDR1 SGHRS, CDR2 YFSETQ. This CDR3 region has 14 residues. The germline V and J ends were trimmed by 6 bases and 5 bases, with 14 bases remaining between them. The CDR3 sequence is CASKRQGGTGELFF. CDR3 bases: TGCGCCAGCAAGAGGCAGGGTGGTACCGGGGAGCTGTTTTTT.

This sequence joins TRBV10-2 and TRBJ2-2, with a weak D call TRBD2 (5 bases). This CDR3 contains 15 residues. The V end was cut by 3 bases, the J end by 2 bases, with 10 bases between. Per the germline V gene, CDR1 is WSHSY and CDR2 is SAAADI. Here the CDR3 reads CASSDETTNTGELFF. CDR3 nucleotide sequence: TGCGCCAGCAGTGACGAGACTACCAACACCGGGGAGCTGTTTTTT.

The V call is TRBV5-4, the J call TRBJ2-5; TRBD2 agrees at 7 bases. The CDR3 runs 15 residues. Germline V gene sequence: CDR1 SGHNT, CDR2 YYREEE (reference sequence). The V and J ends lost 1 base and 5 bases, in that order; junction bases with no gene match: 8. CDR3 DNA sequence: TGTGCCAGCAGCTTGATTGACGGCGGGAGCGAGACCCAGTACTTC. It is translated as CASSLIDGGSETQYF.

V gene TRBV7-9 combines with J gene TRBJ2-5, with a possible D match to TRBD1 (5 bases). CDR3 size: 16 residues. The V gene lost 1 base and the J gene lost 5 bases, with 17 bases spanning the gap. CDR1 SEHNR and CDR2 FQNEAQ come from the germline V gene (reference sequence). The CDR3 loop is CASSLVGRVAAETQYF. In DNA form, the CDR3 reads TGTGCCAGCAGCTTAGTCGGCAGGGTTGCGGCTGAGACCCAGTACTTC.

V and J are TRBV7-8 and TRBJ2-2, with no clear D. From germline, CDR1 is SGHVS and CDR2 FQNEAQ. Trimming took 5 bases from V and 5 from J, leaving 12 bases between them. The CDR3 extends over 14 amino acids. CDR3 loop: CASSGSHVTGELFF. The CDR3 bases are TGTGCCAGCAGCGGGTCACACGTAACCGGGGAGCTGTTTTTT.

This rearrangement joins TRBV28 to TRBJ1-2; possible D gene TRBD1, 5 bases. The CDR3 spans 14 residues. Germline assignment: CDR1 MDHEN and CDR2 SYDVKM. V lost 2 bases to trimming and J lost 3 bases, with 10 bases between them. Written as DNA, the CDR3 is TGTGCCAGCAGTTTAGGTAGGGGTTACTATGGCTACACCTTC. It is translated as CASSLGRGYYGYTF.

The CDR3 protein is CASSVDGSIGQGNEQYF. Here the CDR3 DNA reads TGTGCCAGCAGCGTAGACGGCTCAATTGGACAGGGGAACGAGCAGTACTTC. The chain recombines TRBV9 with TRBJ2-7; TRBD1 agrees at 9 bases. The CDR3 contains 17 residues. V gave up 0 bases and J gave up 5 bases; unmatched junction bases: 12. Germline V gene lookup returns CDR1 SGDLS and CDR2 YYNGEE.

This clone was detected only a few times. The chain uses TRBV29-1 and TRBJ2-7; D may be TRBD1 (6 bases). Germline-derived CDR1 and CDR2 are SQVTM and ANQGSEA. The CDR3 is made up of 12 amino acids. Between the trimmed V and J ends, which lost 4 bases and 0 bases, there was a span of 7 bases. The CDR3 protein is CSVGTASYEQYF. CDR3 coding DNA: TGCAGCGTTGGGACAGCCTCCTACGAGCAGTACTTC.